This entry concerns a single T cell receptor (beta chain). Its specificity is unknown. The validation cohort, a group of more than 100 subjects, included the donors and was separate from the roughly 600-subject first cohort. The sample comes from a study of cytomegalovirus exposure and HLA in healthy donors. General observations from the study: Cytomegalovirus-associated TCR beta chains were listed, numbering some 170. According to a later analysis, TCR clusters from the first cohort tended to co-occur in the 120 or so validation repertoires. Specificity for CMV antigens was confirmed in vitro for a few of the CMV-associated chains.

Generated by immunoSEQ multiplex PCR, the TCRdb table keeps only in-frame clones and is missing some. This table holds under 250,000 clones, around 90% found once. Germline V gives CDR1 SGHRS, CDR2 YFSETQ. The junction had 9 bases not matched to a gene; V was cut back by 4 bases and J by 5 bases. CDR3 size: 15 residues. V usage is TRBV5-1 and J usage is TRBJ2-1, with TRBD2 matching over 7 bases. The source is a woman aged 18-35 years in good health and CMV-seropositive. Sequencing was performed on PBMCs. The CDR3 DNA is TGCGCCAGCAGCCGGAACCGGGACTACAACAATGAGCAGTTCTTC. It is translated as CASSRNRDYNNEQFF.